This T cell receptor beta chain derives from a study of T-cell reconstitution after alpha-beta-depleted transplantation in children. This sample's TCRbeta library carried unique molecular identifier barcodes. TCRdb fed the PCR reads into MiXCR, producing one record per CDR3 protein. The repertoire holds hundreds of thousands of distinct CDR3 sequences, with approximately 13% as singletons. The sequences come from PBMCs from the stem cell graft donor, collected from the stem cell graft. The sequence was collected from a human donor who donated a stem cell graft to a child with combined immunodeficiency.

The CDR3 sequence: CASSQLWDRDLSGANVLTF. In DNA form, the CDR3 reads TGTGCCAGCAGCCAGCTCTGGGACAGGGACCTCTCTGGGGCCAACGTCCTGACTTTC. The chain links TRBV3-1 to TRBJ2-6, with 9 bases that match TRBD1. The CDR3 is made up of 19 amino acids. Germline CDR1 LGHDT, CDR2 YNNKEL (reference sequence). With V trimmed by 3 bases and J by 0 bases, 9 bases remained unmatched.